This T cell receptor (beta chain) stems from a study of blood T cell repertoires in COVID-19. Study context: Whether acute or convalescent, the COVID-19 samples came from the United States, Italy and Spain. Nucleic acid was either cDNA or gDNA, and it came from T cells, B-cell-depleted T cells, or PBMCs.

The CDR3 spans 11 residues. Germline loops: CDR1 KGHSH, CDR2 LQKENI. Trimming took off 3 bases at V and 10 bases at J, with 6 bases between the two ends. As processed by the authors: Amplified reference gene primers provided the basis for estimating nucleated cell counts. Only in-frame clones appear in the TCRdb table, and some are missing; sequencing was by immunoSEQ multiplex PCR. V, J and clone size were drawn from that table, and D and trimming were deduced from the DNA. The sample yields about 180,000 clones, around 85% seen once. The source is a man aged 55 to 70 with acute or convalescent COVID-19. The specimen sequenced was peripheral blood. This chain joins TRBV18 and TRBJ2-2; possible D gene TRBD1, 5 bases. Written as DNA, the CDR3 is TGTGCCAGCTCACCCAGGGTGGAGCTGTTTTTT. It is translated as CASSPRVELFF.